This entry features one T cell receptor beta chain sequence. This clone appeared once. It has no known antigen specificity. Base qualities are not recorded, but no much larger clone differs from it by a single base. Library prep was done by the immunoSEQ multiplex PCR assay. Not all clones reach the TCRdb copy of this immuneACCESS table, which keeps in-frame sequences only. Checked studies attribute under half of the gap to unresolved V genes and leave the rest unexplained. The sample table shows about 130,000 clones, and over 80% are seen once. Of the sample, less than 2.5% is held by the ten largest clones. This entry is derived from a study of control samples from healthy donors and cancer patients (dated by TCRdb to 2020 to 2021). From its cysteine to its phenylalanine, the CDR3 spans 13 amino acids. The only DNA kept is the CDR3, 39 bases in frame from the first base. In the germline V gene, CDR1 corresponds to MNHEY and CDR2 to SVGEGT. V is clipped by 3 bases and J by 7 bases, and the sequence between their germline boundaries is 10 bases long.

Sequenced material: blood. The chain employs TRBV6-2 or TRBV6-3 and TRBJ2-1; the D gene cannot be resolved reliably. The clonotype comes from a woman in her fifties or sixties in good health. The CDR3 loop reads CASSYAWQNEQFF. At the DNA level, the sequence is TGTGCCAGCAGTTATGCGTGGCAGAATGAGCAGTTCTTC.